This T cell receptor (beta chain) was obtained from a study of monozygotic twins with inflammatory bowel disease. The CDR3 contains 16 residues. Germline V gene sequence: CDR1 MNHEY, CDR2 SVGEGT. TCRdb processed the 5' RACE reads again and assigns one entry to each CDR3 protein, with no DNA. Its table lists 300,000 to 400,000 distinct CDR3 sequences. The chain joins TRBV6-2 or TRBV6-3 to TRBJ2-1; TCRdb calls TRBD2, which cannot be checked without DNA. This clonotype originated in a human donor with ulcerative colitis or Crohn's disease, or a healthy co-twin of an affected twin (not recorded which). Material: blood. The CDR3 loop is CASSSGGSGVPYEQFF.